The entry below gives a single T cell receptor beta chain sequence along with its context. Its specificity is unknown. This sample is drawn from a study of T cell responses to AZD1222 COVID-19 vaccine. General study points: Sampled repertoires all dated from after the peak T cell response. The study found vaccine-associated CD4 TCRs spanning spike, dominant at 160-218 and 743-854. With two AZD1222 doses given, Spike-specific TCR breadth and depth both rose. Just a handful of people given AZD1222 tested seropositive at baseline.

The method was immunoSEQ multiplex PCR; TCRdb's version includes in-frame clones alone and lacks a portion of them. The data show 60,000 to 65,000 clones, around three quarters seen once. Germline V gene lookup returns CDR1 LNHNV and CDR2 YYDKDF (reference sequence). The CDR3 length is 13 residues. The ends were cut back, 8 bases at V and 1 base at J, with 11 bases in the middle. The chain links TRBV15 to TRBJ1-1; no clear D gene. The receptor's source is an adult in good health. The sample in question was peripheral blood, obtained on day 0 of AZD1222 vaccination. The CDR3 loop reads CATGRGGNTEAFF. CDR3 coding DNA: TGTGCCACCGGGAGAGGAGGGAACACTGAAGCTTTCTTT.